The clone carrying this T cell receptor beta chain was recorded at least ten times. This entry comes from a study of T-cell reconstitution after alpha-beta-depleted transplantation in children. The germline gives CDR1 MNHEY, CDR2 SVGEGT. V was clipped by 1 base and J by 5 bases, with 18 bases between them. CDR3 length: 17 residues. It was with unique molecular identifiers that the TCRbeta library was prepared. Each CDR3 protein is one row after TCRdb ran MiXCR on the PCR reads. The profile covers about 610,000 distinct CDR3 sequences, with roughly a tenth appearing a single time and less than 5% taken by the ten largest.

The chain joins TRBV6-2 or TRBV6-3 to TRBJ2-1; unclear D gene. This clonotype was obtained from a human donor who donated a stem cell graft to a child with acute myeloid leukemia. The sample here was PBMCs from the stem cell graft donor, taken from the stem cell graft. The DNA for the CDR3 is TGTGCCAGCAGTTACTGGGCCGGACGGATTGGGAACAATGAGCAGTTCTTC. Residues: CASSYWAGRIGNNEQFF.